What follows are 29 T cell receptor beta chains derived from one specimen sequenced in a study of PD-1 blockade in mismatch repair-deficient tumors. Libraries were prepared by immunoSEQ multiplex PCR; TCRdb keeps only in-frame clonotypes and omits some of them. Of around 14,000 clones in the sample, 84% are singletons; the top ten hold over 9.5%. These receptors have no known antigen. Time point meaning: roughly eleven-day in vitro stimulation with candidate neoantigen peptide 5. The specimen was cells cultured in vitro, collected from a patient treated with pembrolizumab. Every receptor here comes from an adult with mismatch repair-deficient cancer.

The CDR3 spells CASSVGQLVRTTGELFF. The CDR3 nucleotides read TGTGCCAGCAGCGTGGGACAGCTAGTCCGAACAACCGGGGAGCTGTTTTTT. The chain employs TRBV11-3 and TRBJ2-2; TRBD1 agrees at 7 bases. The CDR3 is made up of 17 amino acids. The V segment lost 5 bases and the J segment 5 bases; nucleotides outside the gene matches: 14. Per germline, CDR1 SGHNT and CDR2 YENEEA.

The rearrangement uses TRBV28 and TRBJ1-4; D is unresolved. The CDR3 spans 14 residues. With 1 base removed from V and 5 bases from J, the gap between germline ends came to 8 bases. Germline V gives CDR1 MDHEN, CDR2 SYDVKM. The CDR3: CASSLLLGNEKLFF. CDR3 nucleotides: TGTGCCAGCAGTTTATTATTAGGCAATGAAAAACTGTTTTTT.

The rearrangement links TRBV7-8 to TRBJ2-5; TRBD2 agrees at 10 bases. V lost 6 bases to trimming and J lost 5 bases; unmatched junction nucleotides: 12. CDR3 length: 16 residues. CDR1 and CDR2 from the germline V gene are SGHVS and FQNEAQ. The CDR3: CASRLSSGRALETQYF. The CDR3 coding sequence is TGTGCCAGCAGGCTTAGCAGCGGGAGGGCCCTGGAGACCCAGTACTTC.

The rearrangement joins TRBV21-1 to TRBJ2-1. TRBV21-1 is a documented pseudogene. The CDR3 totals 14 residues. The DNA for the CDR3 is TGTGCCAGCAGCAAAGGCCCTCTGGGGAATGAGCAGTTCTTC. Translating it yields CASSKGPLGNEQFF.

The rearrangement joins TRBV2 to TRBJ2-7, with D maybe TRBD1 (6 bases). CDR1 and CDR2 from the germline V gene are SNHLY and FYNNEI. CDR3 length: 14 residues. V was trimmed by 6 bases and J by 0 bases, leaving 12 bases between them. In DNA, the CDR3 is TGTGCCAGCAGGACCGGGACATACTCCTACGAGCAGTACTTC. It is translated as CASRTGTYSYEQYF.

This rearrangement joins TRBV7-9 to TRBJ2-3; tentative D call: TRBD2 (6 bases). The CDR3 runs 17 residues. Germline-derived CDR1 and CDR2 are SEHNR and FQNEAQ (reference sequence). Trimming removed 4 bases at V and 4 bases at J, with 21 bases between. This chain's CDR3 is CASSSPLGGVTADTQYF. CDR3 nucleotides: TGTGCCAGCAGCTCCCCGTTGGGGGGAGTGACGGCAGATACGCAGTATTTT.

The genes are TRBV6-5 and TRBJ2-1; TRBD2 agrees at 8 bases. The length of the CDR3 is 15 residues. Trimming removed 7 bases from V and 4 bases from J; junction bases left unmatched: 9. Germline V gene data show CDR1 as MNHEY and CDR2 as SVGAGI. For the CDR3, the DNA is TGTGCCAGCAACCCAACTAGCGGCCTATACAATGAGCAGTTCTTC. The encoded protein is CASNPTSGLYNEQFF.

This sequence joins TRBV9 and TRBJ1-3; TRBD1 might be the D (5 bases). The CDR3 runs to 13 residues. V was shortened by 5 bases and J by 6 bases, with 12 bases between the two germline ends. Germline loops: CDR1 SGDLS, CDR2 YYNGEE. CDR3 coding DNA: TGTGCCAGCAGGGGGGGTGAAATAAACACCATATATTTT. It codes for CASRGGEINTIYF. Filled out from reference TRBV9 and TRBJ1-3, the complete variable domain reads DSGVTQTPKHLITATGQRVTLRCSPRSGDLSVYWYQQSLDQGLQFLIQYYNGEERAKGNILERFSAQQFPDLHSELNLSSLELGDSALYFCASRGGEINTIYFGEGSWLTVV.

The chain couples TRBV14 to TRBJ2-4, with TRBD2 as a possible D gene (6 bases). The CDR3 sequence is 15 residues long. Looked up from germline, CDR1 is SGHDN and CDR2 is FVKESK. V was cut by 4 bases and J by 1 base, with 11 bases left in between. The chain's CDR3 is CASSPAGGAKNIQYF. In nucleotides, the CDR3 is TGTGCCAGCAGCCCCGCCGGGGGTGCCAAAAACATTCAGTACTTC.

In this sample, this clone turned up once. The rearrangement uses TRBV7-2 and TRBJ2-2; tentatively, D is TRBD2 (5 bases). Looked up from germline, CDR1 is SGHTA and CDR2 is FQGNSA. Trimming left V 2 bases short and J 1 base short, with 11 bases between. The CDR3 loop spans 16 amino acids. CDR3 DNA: TGTGCCAGCAGCTTACAGACGGGAATGAACACCGGGGAGCTGTTTTTT. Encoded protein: CASSLQTGMNTGELFF.

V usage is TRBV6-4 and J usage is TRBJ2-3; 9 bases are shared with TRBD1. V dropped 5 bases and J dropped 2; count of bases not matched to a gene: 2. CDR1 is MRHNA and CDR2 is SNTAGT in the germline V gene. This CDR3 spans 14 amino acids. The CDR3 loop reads CASSWTGATDTQYF. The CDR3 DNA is TGTGCCAGCAGTTGGACAGGGGCCACAGATACGCAGTATTTT.

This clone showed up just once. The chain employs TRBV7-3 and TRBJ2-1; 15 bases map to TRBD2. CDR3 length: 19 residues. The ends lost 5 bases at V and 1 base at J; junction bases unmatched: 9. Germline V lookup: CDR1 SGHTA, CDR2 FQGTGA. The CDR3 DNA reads TGTGCCAGCAGCCTGCGGACTAGCGGGAGGGCCAGTTCCTACAATGAGCAGTTCTTC. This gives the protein CASSLRTSGRASSYNEQFF. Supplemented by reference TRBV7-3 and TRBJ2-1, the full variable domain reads GAGVSQTPSNKVTEKGKYVELRCDPISGHTALYWYRQSLGQGPEFLIYFQGTGAADDSGLPNDRFFAVRPEGSVSTLKIQRTERGDSAVYLCASSLRTSGRASSYNEQFFGPGTRLTVL.

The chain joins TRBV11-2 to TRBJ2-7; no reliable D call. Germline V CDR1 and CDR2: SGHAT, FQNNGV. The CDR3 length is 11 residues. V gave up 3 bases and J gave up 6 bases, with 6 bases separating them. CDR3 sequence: CASSFNVEQYF. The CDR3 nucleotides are TGTGCCAGCAGCTTCAACGTCGAGCAGTACTTC.

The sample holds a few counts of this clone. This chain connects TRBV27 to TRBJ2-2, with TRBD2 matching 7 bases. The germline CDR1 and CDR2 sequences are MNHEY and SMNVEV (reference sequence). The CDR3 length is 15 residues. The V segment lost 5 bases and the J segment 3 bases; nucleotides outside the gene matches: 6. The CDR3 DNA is TGTGCCAGCAGTCTAAAGCGGGGACACACCGGGGAGCTGTTTTTT. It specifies CASSLKRGHTGELFF.

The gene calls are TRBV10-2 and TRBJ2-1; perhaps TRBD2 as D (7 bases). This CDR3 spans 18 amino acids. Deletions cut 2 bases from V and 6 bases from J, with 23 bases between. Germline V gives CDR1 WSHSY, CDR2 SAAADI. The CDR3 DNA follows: TGCGCCAGCAGTGAGCCCCTCAGGGGAGGGGTACAGTTCAATGAGCAGTTCTTC. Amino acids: CASSEPLRGGVQFNEQFF.

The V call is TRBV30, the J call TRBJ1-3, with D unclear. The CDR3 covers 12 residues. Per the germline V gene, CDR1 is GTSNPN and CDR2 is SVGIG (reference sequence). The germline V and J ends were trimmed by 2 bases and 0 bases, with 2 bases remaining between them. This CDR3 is CAWSTSGNTIYF. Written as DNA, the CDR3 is TGTGCCTGGAGTACCTCTGGAAACACCATATATTTT.

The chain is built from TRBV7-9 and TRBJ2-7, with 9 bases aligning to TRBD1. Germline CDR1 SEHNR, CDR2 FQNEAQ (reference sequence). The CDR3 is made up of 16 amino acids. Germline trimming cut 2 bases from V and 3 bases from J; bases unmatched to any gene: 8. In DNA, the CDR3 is TGTGCCAGCAGCTTATGGACAGGGGCCCGCGACTACGAGCAGTACTTC. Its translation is CASSLWTGARDYEQYF.

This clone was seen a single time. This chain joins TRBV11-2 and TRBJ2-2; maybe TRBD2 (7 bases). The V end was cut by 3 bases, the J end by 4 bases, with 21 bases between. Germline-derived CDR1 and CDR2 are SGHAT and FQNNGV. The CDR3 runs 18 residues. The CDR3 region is CASSFPLGAGVGTGELFF. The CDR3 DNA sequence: TGTGCCAGCAGCTTTCCCTTGGGGGCGGGAGTCGGCACCGGGGAGCTGTTTTTT.

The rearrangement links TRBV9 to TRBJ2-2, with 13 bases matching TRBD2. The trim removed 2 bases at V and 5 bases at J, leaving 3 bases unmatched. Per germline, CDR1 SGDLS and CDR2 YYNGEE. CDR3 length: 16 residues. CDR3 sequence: CASSVGLAGQTGELFF. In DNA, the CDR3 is TGTGCCAGCAGCGTGGGACTAGCGGGACAAACCGGGGAGCTGTTTTTT.

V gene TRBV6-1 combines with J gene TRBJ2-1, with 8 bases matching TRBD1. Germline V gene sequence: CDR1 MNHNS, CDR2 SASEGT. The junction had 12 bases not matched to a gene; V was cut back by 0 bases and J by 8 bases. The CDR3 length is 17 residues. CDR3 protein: CASSEARAGGVYHEQFF. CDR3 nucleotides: TGTGCCAGCAGTGAAGCGCGGGCAGGGGGCGTTTACCATGAGCAGTTCTTC.

The CDR3 here is CASNLNRGGTGELFF. CDR3 in DNA: TGTGCCAGCAACCTCAACAGGGGAGGAACCGGGGAGCTGTTTTTT. The gene calls are TRBV11-2 and TRBJ2-2; perhaps TRBD1 as D (7 bases). V was shortened by 7 bases and J by 5 bases, with 17 bases between the two germline ends. The CDR3 extends over 15 amino acids. CDR1 is SGHAT, CDR2 FQNNGV, per germline.

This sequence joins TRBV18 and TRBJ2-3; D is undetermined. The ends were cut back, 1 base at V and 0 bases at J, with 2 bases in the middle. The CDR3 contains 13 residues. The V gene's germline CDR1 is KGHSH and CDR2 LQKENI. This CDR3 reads CASSPQSTDTQYF. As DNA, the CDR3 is TGTGCCAGCTCACCACAGAGCACAGATACGCAGTATTTT.

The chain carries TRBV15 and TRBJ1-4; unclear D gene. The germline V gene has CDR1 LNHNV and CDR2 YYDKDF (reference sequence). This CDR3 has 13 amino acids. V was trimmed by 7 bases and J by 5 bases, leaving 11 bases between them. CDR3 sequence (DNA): TGTGCCACCAAAGTCGCGGGGAATGAAAAACTGTTTTTT. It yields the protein CATKVAGNEKLFF.

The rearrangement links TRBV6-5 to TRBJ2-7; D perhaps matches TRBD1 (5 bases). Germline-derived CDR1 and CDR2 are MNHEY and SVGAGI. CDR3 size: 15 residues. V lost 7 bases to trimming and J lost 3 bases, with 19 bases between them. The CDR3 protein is CASTKDRSLNYEQYF. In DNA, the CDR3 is TGTGCCAGCACCAAAGACAGATCTTTGAACTACGAGCAGTACTTC.

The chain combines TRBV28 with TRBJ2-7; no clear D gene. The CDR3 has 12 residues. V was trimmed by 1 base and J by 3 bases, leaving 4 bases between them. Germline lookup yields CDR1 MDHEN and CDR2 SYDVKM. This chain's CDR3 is CASSLLGYEQYF. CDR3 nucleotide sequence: TGTGCCAGCAGTTTATTGGGCTACGAGCAGTACTTC. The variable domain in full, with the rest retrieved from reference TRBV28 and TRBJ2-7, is DVKVTQSSRYLVKRTGEKVFLECVQDMDHENMFWYRQDPGLGLRLIYFSYDVKMKEKGDIPEGYSVSREKKERFSLILESASTNQTSMYLCASSLLGYEQYFGPGTRLTVT.

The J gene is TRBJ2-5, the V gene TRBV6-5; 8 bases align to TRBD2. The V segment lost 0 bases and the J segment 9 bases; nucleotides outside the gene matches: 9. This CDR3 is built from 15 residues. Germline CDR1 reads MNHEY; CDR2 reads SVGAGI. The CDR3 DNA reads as TGTGCCAGCAGTTACTCTAGGGAGGGGCGGGGGGCCCAGTACTTC. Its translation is CASSYSREGRGAQYF.

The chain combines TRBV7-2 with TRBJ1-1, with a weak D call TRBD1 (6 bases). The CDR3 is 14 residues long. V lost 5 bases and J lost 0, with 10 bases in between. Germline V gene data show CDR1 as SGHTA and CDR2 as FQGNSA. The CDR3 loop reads CASSPTGLNTEAFF. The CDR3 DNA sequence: TGTGCCAGCAGCCCGACAGGACTGAACACTGAAGCTTTCTTT. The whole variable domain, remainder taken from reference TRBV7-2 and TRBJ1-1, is GAGVSQSPSNKVTEKGKDVELRCDPISGHTALYWYRQSLGQGLEFLIYFQGNSAPDKSGLPSDRFSAERTGGSVSTLTIQRTQQEDSAVYLCASSPTGLNTEAFFGQGTRLTVV.

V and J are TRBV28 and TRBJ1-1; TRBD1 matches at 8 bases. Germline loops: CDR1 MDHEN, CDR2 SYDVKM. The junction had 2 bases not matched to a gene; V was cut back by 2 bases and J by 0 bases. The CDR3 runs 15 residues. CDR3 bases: TGTGCCAGCAGTTTAAGGGGACAGGTGAACACTGAAGCTTTCTTT. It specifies CASSLRGQVNTEAFF.

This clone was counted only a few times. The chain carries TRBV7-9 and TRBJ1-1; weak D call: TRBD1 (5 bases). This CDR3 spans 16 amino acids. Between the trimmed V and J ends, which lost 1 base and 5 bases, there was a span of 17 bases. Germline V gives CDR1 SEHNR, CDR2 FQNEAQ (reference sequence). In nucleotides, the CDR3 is TGTGCCAGCAGCTTAGGTTCTGCAGGGTCTGAAACTGAAGCTTTCTTT. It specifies CASSLGSAGSETEAFF.